This T cell receptor (beta chain) was profiled in a study of shared clonotypes between healthy human individuals. Study results and limitations: Generation probability values for non-shared clonotypes were lower than those for clonotypes shared by all four donors.

Splitting of each subset's genomic DNA was done evenly across several immunoSEQ plates. Each sorted subset replicate got 200 ng genomic DNA, approximately 27,000 genomes. TCRdb's table, derived via immunoSEQ multiplex PCR, lists solely in-frame clones and lacks some. This sample yields 1.5 million to 2.5 million clones, of which around 96% are seen a single time; more than 0.95% belongs to the top ten. As for this clone: Its specificity is not known.

Germline CDR1 and CDR2: MGHRA and YSYEKL. V was clipped by 5 bases and J by 1 base; unmatched bases: 4. The CDR3 sequence is 14 residues long. The naive CD8 population came from CD45RO-negative cells selected for CCR7, without terminally differentiated effector memory CD45RA+ cells. This sequence joins TRBV4-1 and TRBJ2-7; 8 bases align to TRBD1. The clonotype originates from a man aged 18 to 35 in good health. Sequenced: naive CD8+ T cells sorted from blood. The CDR3 DNA reads as TGCGCCAGCAGCACCCGGACAGGGTCCTACGAGCAGTACTTC. Amino acids: CASSTRTGSYEQYF.